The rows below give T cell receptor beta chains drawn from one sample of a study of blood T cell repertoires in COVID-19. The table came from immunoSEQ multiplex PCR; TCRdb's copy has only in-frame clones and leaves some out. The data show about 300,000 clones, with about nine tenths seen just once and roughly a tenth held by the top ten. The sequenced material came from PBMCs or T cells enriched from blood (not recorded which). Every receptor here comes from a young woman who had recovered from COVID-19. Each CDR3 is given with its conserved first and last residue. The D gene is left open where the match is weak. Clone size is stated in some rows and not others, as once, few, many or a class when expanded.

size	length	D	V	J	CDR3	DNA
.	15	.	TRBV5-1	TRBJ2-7	CASSLVGGPSYEQYF	TGCGCCAGCAGCTTGGTGGGGGGGCCCTCCTACGAGCAGTACTTC
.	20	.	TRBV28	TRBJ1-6	CASSLDLPGHRDSYNSPLHF	TGTGCCAGCAGTTTGGATCTACCGGGACACCGAGACTCCTATAATTCACCCCTCCACTTT
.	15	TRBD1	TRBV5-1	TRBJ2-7	CASSMGGQGAYEQYF	TGCGCCAGCAGTATGGGAGGACAGGGGGCATACGAGCAGTACTTC
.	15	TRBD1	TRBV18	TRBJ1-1	CASSPRTGENTEAFF	TGTGCCAGCTCACCACGGACAGGGGAGAACACTGAAGCTTTCTTT
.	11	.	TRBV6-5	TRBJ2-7	CASCENGEQYF	TGTGCCAGCTGCGAGAACGGCGAGCAGTACTTC
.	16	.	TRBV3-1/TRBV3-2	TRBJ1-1	CASSQEGGPMNTEAFF	TGTGCCAGCAGCCAAGAGGGGGGACCGATGAACACTGAAGCTTTCTTT
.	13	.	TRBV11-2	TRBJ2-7	CASSLAGFYEQYF	TGTGCCAGCAGCTTAGCAGGGTTCTACGAGCAGTACTTC
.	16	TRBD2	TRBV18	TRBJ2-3	CASSPRLAGGRDTQYF	TGTGCCAGCTCACCACGGCTAGCGGGGGGCCGAGATACGCAGTATTTT
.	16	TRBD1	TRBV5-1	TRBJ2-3	CASSLTGQVSTDTQYF	TGCGCCAGCAGCTTGACTGGACAGGTTAGCACAGATACGCAGTATTTT
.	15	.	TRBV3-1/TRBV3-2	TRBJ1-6	CASSPRQRDNSPLHF	TGTGCCAGCAGCCCGAGACAGCGAGATAATTCACCCCTCCACTTT
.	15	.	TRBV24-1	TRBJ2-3	CATSDSGTNTDTQYF	TGTGCCACCAGTGATTCGGGAACTAACACAGATACGCAGTATTTT
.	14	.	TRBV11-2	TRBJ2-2	CASSPIVFSALLFF	TGTGCCAGCAGTCCGATAGTCTTCTCCGCTTTGCTGTTTTTT
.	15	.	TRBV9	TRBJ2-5	CASSGLSREAETQYF	TGTGCCAGCAGCGGACTCAGTAGGGAGGCAGAGACCCAGTACTTC
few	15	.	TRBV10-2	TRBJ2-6	CASSEPPAGANVLTF	TGCGCCAGCAGTGAGCCACCGGCTGGGGCCAACGTCCTGACTTTC
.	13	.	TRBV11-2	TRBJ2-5	CASSLGLEETQYF	TGTGCCAGCAGCTTAGGTCTAGAGGAGACCCAGTACTTC
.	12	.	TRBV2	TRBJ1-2	CASRTGGNGYTF	TGTGCCAGCAGAACCGGGGGAAATGGCTACACCTTC
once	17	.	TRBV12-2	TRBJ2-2	CASRSIYGQGITGELFF	TGTGCAAGTCGATCAATCTACGGACAGGGTATCACCGGGGAGCTGTTTTTT